This T cell receptor (beta chain) was observed in a study of cytomegalovirus exposure and HLA in healthy donors. The PCR ran on 60 Vbeta and 13 Jbeta primers. Produced via immunoSEQ multiplex PCR; TCRdb's table is partial and in-frame only. The sample contains under 200,000 clones, approximately 80% of which appear only once. V lost 4 bases to trimming and J lost 2 bases, with 12 bases between them. Germline CDR1 and CDR2: SGHRS and YFSETQ. The CDR3 sequence is 15 residues long. This receptor was identified in a man younger than 30 in good health and CMV-seropositive. The material sequenced was PBMCs. The J gene is TRBJ2-2, the V gene TRBV5-1; a weak D match, TRBD1 (5 bases). As DNA, the CDR3 is TGCGCCAGCAGCCCCGTCCAGGGAAACACCGGGGAGCTGTTTTTT. Its protein is CASSPVQGNTGELFF.